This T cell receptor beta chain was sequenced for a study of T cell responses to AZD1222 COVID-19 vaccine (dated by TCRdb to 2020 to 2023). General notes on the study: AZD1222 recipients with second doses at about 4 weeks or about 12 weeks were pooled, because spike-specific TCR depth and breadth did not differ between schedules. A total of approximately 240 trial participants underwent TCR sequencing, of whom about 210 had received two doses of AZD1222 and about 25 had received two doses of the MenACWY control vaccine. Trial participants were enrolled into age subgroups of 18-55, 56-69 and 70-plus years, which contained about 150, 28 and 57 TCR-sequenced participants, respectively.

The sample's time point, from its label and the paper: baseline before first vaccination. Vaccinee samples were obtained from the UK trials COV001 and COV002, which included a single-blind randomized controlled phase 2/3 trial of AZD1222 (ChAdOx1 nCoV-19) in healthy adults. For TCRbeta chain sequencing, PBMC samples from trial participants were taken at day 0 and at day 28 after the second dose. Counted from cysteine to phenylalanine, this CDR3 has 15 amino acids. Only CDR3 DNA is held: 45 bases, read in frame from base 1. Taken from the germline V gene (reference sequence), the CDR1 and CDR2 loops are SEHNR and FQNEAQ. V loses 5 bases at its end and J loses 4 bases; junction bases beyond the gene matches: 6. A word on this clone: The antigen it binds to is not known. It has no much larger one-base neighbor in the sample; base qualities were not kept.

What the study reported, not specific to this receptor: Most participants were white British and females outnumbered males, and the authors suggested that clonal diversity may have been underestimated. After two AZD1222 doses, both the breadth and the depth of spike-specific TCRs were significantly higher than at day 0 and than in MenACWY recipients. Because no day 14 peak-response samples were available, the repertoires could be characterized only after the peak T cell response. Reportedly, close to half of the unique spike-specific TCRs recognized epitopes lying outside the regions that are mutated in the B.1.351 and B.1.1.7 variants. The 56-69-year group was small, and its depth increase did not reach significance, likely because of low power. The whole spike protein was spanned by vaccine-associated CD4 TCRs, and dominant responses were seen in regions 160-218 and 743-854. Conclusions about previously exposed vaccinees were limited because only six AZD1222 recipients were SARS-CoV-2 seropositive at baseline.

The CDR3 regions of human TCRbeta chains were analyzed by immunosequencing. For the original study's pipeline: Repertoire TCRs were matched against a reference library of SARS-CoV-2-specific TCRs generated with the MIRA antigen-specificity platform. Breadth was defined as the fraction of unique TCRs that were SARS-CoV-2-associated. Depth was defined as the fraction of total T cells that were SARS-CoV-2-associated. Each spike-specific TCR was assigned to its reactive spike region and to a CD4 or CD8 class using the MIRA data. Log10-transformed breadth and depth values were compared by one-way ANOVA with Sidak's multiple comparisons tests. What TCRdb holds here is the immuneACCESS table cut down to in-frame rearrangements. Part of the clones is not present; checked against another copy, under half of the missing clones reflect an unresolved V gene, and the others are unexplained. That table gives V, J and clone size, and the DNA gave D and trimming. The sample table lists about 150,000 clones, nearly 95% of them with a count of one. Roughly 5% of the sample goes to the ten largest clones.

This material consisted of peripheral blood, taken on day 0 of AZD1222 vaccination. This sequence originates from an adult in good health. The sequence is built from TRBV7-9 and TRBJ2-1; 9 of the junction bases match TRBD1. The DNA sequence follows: TGTGCCAGCAGCCTACAGGGGGCGGAGTACAATGAGCAGTTCTTC. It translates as CASSLQGAEYNEQFF.